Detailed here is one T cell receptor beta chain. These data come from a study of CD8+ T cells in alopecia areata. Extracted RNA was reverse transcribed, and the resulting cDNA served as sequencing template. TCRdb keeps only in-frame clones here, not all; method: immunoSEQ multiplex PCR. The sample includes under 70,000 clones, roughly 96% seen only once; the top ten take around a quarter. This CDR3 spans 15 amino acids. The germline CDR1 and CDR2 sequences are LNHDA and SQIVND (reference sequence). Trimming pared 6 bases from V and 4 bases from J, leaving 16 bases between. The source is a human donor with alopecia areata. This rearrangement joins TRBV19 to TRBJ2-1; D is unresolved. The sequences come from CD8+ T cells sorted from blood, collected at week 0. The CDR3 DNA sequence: TGTGCCAGTAGACCCGCCGCTGTGGGATACAATGAGCAGTTCTTC. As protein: CASRPAAVGYNEQFF.